The 7 T cell receptor beta chains listed next were all sequenced from one sample in a study of T-cell memory formation after mild COVID-19. TCRdb reprocessed the 5' RACE reads with MiXCR, giving one entry per CDR3 protein. The table lists about 430,000 distinct CDR3 sequences, more than 20% of them singletons, with around 9% in the top ten. Sequencing used PBMCs or a T cell subset sorted from them (not recorded which). The receptors shown here come from an adult woman who had mild COVID-19 (a few samples of this study predate the infection). Cell type and time point are not known.

This clonotype has only a few counts. The V and J genes are TRBV4-1 and TRBJ2-2; D may be TRBD1 (5 bases). The CDR3 is 14 amino acids. Germline V gene lookup returns CDR1 MGHRA and CDR2 YSYEKL. V lost 1 base and J 4 bases, leaving 7 bases between the germline ends. CDR3 bases: TGCGCCAGCAGCCAAGGGGGCCTCACCGGGGAGCTGTTTTTT. This codes for CASSQGGLTGELFF.

The rearrangement uses TRBV12-3 or TRBV12-4 and TRBJ1-3; possible D gene TRBD1, 5 bases. The CDR3 extends over 14 amino acids. The V and J ends lost 1 base and 10 bases respectively, with 14 bases between them. The CDR3 DNA is TGTGCCAGCAGTTTAGTGGGATCTCGGGGGACCATATATTTT. This gives the protein CASSLVGSRGTIYF.

This chain connects TRBV12-3 or TRBV12-4 to TRBJ2-7; D might be TRBD1 or TRBD2, each matching 5 bases. Trimming removed 5 bases from V and 0 bases from J, with 20 bases in between. This CDR3 spans 17 amino acids. CDR3 protein: CASSLPAGTSYSYEQYF. As DNA, the CDR3 is TGTGCCAGCAGTCTCCCGGCCGGGACCTCTTACTCCTACGAGCAGTACTTC.

The chain uses TRBV11-3 and TRBJ1-1; no clear D gene. This CDR3 has 15 amino acids. Trimming stripped 2 bases from V and 6 bases from J, with 16 bases between. Germline CDR1 is SGHNT and CDR2 is YENEEA. The CDR3 reads CASSLSVWGNAEAFF. CDR3 nucleotides: TGTGCCAGCAGCTTATCGGTATGGGGTAACGCTGAAGCTTTCTTT. The variable domain in full, with the rest retrieved from reference TRBV11-3 and TRBJ1-1, is EAGVVQSPRYKIIEKKQPVAFWCNPISGHNTLYWYLQNLGQGPELLIRYENEEAVDDSQLPKDRFSAERLKGVDSTLKIQPAELGDSAVYLCASSLSVWGNAEAFFGQGTRLTVV.

The V gene is TRBV3-1, the J gene TRBJ2-7, with D perhaps matching TRBD1 (7 bases). Per the germline V gene, CDR1 is LGHDT and CDR2 is YNNKEL (reference sequence). The V end lost 4 bases, the J end lost 3 bases, and 13 bases lay between the germline ends. The CDR3 sequence is 14 residues long. CDR3 loop: CASSPDRTNYEQYF. The DNA of the CDR3 is TGTGCCAGCAGCCCGGACAGGACTAACTACGAGCAGTACTTC.

The rearrangement joins TRBV29-1 to TRBJ1-2, with D uncertain. The CDR3 loop spans 12 amino acids. Germline CDR1 SQVTM, CDR2 ANQGSEA. V was trimmed by 6 bases and J by 4 bases, leaving 12 bases between them. CDR3 DNA: TGCAGCGTGGTCCTCGCGGGCTATGGCTACACCTTC. It yields the protein CSVVLAGYGYTF.

The chain is built from TRBV7-6 and TRBJ2-7; no definite D call. The CDR3 is made up of 13 amino acids. Trimming took 0 bases from V and 2 from J, leaving 5 bases between them. CDR1 and CDR2 from the germline V gene are SGHVS and FNYEAQ. The CDR3 bases are TGTGCCAGCAGCTTAGCGAACGCCTACGAGCAGTACTTC. This gives the protein CASSLANAYEQYF.